Shown below are 22 T cell receptor beta chains from a single sample sequenced in a study of blood T cells in healthy people across ages. A second PCR of about 7 to 12 cycles used a sample-barcoded 5' primer and a J-beta primer mix. TCRdb re-analysed the 5' RACE reads in MiXCR, keeping a single row per CDR3 protein. The table lists some 760,000 distinct CDR3 sequences, around 25% of them singletons, with around 9.2% in the top ten. These records were also assigned to another study, of T cells of mothers and their children.

The sample comprised blood. The receptors derive from a boy between 10 and 17 years old in good health.

The chain employs TRBV10-3 and TRBJ1-1, with D maybe TRBD1 (6 bases). The germline V and J ends were trimmed by 2 bases and 4 bases, with 8 bases remaining between them. The CDR3 loop spans 13 amino acids. Germline V CDR1 and CDR2: ENHRY, SYGVKD. The CDR3 DNA follows: TGTGCCATCAGTGAGGGGGGGCGCACTGAAGCTTTCTTT. This encodes CAISEGGRTEAFF.

This clonotype came up a few times. This chain joins TRBV10-3 and TRBJ2-5; D gene uncertain. The ends were cut back, 2 bases at V and 5 bases at J, with 24 bases in the middle. Germline CDR1 reads ENHRY; CDR2 reads SYGVKD. CDR3 length: 18 amino acids. The CDR3 protein is CAISEPSELTPIGETQYF. Written as DNA, the CDR3 is TGTGCCATCAGTGAGCCGAGTGAGCTGACCCCGATCGGCGAGACCCAGTACTTC.

The V and J genes are TRBV18 and TRBJ2-7; 8 bases map to TRBD2. The J segment lost 6 bases and the V segment lost 0 bases, leaving 7 bases of the junction unmatched. Germline CDR1 reads KGHSH; CDR2 reads LQKENI. The CDR3 covers 15 residues. The CDR3 sequence: CASSPPGLGAVEQYF. Written as DNA, the CDR3 is TGTGCCAGCTCACCACCGGGACTAGGGGCGGTCGAGCAGTACTTC.

This clonotype was observed a few times. This chain links TRBV7-3 with TRBJ1-1; D uncertain. Germline assignment: CDR1 SGHTA and CDR2 FQGTGA. The V end lost 2 bases, the J end lost 1 base, and 8 bases lay between the germline ends. This CDR3 spans 14 amino acids. CDR3 sequence (DNA): TGTGCCAGCAGCTTATCACCGAGGAACACTGAAGCTTTCTTT. Its protein product is CASSLSPRNTEAFF.

V gene TRBV5-1 combines with J gene TRBJ1-4; TRBD1 aligns across 7 bases. Germline values: CDR1 SGHRS, CDR2 YFSETQ. The CDR3 is 15 residues long. With V trimmed by 0 bases and J by 4 bases, 3 bases remained unmatched. The CDR3, as DNA: TGCGCCAGCAGCTTGGCGACAGGGAATAATGAAAAACTGTTTTTT. Its translation: CASSLATGNNEKLFF.

This clonotype came up many times. The chain links TRBV20-1 to TRBJ2-5; 10 bases are a match to TRBD2. The CDR3 is 17 residues long. V trimming: 1 base; J trimming: 4 bases; junction bases outside the gene matches: 12. Germline-derived CDR1 and CDR2 are DFQATT and SNEGSKA (reference sequence). The CDR3 bases are TGCAGTGCTAGAGTTCTATCTAGCGGGGGCATAGGAGAGACCCAGTACTTC. It specifies CSARVLSSGGIGETQYF.

The chain links TRBV15 to TRBJ2-5, with D possibly TRBD1 on 6 matching bases. Trimming left V 5 bases short and J 5 bases short, with 9 bases between. CDR1 and CDR2 (germline): LNHNV, YYDKDF (reference sequence). This CDR3 region has 12 residues. The CDR3 DNA follows: TGTGCCACCAGCGCGAGGGGGGAGACCCAGTACTTC. This encodes CATSARGETQYF.

This clonotype was seen a handful of times. The chain links TRBV11-2 to TRBJ1-4; D not resolved. CDR1 and CDR2 (germline): SGHAT, FQNNGV. The V and J ends lost 5 bases and 6 bases respectively, with 13 bases between them. The CDR3 runs to 14 residues. The CDR3 nucleotides read TGTGCCAGCAGCGCCCGGCTCGTGGATGAAAAACTGTTTTTT. Encoded protein: CASSARLVDEKLFF.

This clonotype has more than one count but fewer than ten. The chain couples TRBV4-3 to TRBJ2-1; D gene unclear. The germline V gene has CDR1 LGHNA and CDR2 YSLEER. The germline V and J ends were trimmed by 4 bases and 0 bases, with 13 bases remaining between them. The CDR3 runs to 16 residues. The CDR3 loop is CASSLKPESSYNEQFF. In nucleotides, the CDR3 is TGCGCCAGCAGCCTCAAACCGGAAAGCTCCTACAATGAGCAGTTCTTC.

The chain uses TRBV9 and TRBJ2-1; D gene unclear. The V end lost 2 bases, the J end lost 8 bases, and 8 bases lay between the germline ends. The CDR3 is 12 amino acids. The germline gives CDR1 SGDLS, CDR2 YYNGEE. In DNA form, the CDR3 reads TGTGCCAGCAGCGTGGGTGGGTATGAGCAGTTCTTC. It specifies CASSVGGYEQFF.

This clonotype was observed a handful of times. This chain links TRBV28 with TRBJ2-1; possibly TRBD2 for D (5 bases). This CDR3 is built from 13 residues. Germline CDR1 MDHEN, CDR2 SYDVKM. V was clipped by 5 bases and J by 6 bases, with 11 bases between them. CDR3 region: CASSITSGNEQFF. Here the CDR3 DNA reads TGTGCCAGCAGTATTACTAGTGGCAATGAGCAGTTCTTC. Combining the CDR3 with reference TRBV28 and TRBJ2-1 gives the whole variable domain DVKVTQSSRYLVKRTGEKVFLECVQDMDHENMFWYRQDPGLGLRLIYFSYDVKMKEKGDIPEGYSVSREKKERFSLILESASTNQTSMYLCASSITSGNEQFFGPGTRLTVL.

In its sample, this clonotype was seen a few times. This chain uses TRBV24-1 with TRBJ1-2; the match to TRBD1 covers 7 bases. The CDR3 covers 14 residues. V dropped 4 bases and J dropped 2; count of bases not matched to a gene: 3. Germline CDR1 and CDR2: KGHDR and SFDVKD. CDR3 nucleotides: TGTGCCACCAGTGAATCGGGACAGAACTATGGCTACACCTTC. As protein: CATSESGQNYGYTF.

This clonotype was detected a few times. J is TRBJ1-5 and V is TRBV7-2; TRBD1 matches 7 bases. Germline V gene sequence: CDR1 SGHTA, CDR2 FQGNSA. J lost 7 bases, V lost 8 bases, and 8 bases had no gene match. The CDR3 runs 13 residues. This CDR3 reads CASGYRGRQPQHF. The CDR3 DNA sequence: TGTGCCAGCGGATACAGGGGCAGACAGCCCCAGCATTTT.

This clonotype has only a few counts. The final CDR3 position lacks the conserved phenylalanine or tryptophan, pointing to a likely read error. The chain joins TRBV20-1 to TRBJ2-2, with 13 bases matching TRBD2. The ends lost 1 base at V and 0 bases at J; junction bases unmatched: 8. This CDR3 comprises 19 residues. Germline-derived CDR1 and CDR2 are DFQATT and SNEGSKA (reference sequence). Here the CDR3 reads CSARATGLAGRANTGELFL. CDR3 DNA sequence: TGCAGTGCTAGAGCCACGGGACTAGCGGGACGCGCGAACACCGGGGAGCTGTTTCTT.

This clonotype was seen ten or more times. The chain recombines TRBV15 with TRBJ2-1; 8 nucleotides align to TRBD1. Losses at the gene ends were 3 bases for V and 10 bases for J; bases not matched to a gene: 5. This CDR3 comprises 13 residues. Germline assignment: CDR1 LNHNV and CDR2 YYDKDF (reference sequence). The CDR3 sequence: CATSSRGQSEQFF. The CDR3 coding sequence is TGTGCCACCAGCAGCAGGGGGCAATCCGAGCAGTTCTTC. Based on the CDR3 plus reference TRBV15 and TRBJ2-1, the full variable domain is DAMVIQNPRYQVTQFGKPVTLSCSQTLNHNVMYWYQQKSSQAPKLLFHYYDKDFNNEADTPDNFQSRRPNTSFCFLDIRSPGLGDTAMYLCATSSRGQSEQFFGPGTRLTVL.

This chain uses TRBV5-1 with TRBJ2-1; D assignment may be TRBD1 or TRBD2 (5 bases each). This CDR3 comprises 19 residues. The V gene's germline CDR1 is SGHRS and CDR2 YFSETQ. Trimming removed 4 bases at V and 4 bases at J, with 27 bases between. The CDR3 loop is CASSLDPNYAGTTYNEQFF. DNA of the CDR3: TGCGCCAGCAGCCTTGATCCTAATTACGCAGGGACCACTTACAATGAGCAGTTCTTC. The full variable domain, in which reference TRBV5-1 and TRBJ2-1 provide the parts outside the CDR3, is KAGVTQTPRYLIKTRGQQVTLSCSPISGHRSVSWYQQTPGQGLQFLFEYFSETQRNKGNFPGRFSGRQFSNSRSEMNVSTLELGDSALYLCASSLDPNYAGTTYNEQFFGPGTRLTVL.

This clonotype was recorded a few times. The J gene is TRBJ2-4, the V gene TRBV6-2 or TRBV6-3, with a tentative D call TRBD1 (6 bases). Germline V gives CDR1 MNHEY, CDR2 SVGEGT. This CDR3 comprises 16 residues. V lost 3 bases, J lost 1 base, and 13 bases lay in between. CDR3 bases: TGTGCCAGCAGTTATAGAGGGGGTATCGCCAAAAACATTCAGTACTTC. Amino acids: CASSYRGGIAKNIQYF.

The CDR3 here is CASRSGQGHYGYTF. In nucleotides, the CDR3 is TGTGCCAGCAGATCTGGACAGGGTCACTATGGCTACACCTTC. The genes are TRBV3-1 and TRBJ1-2; TRBD1 aligns across 8 bases. V dropped 6 bases and J dropped 3; count of bases not matched to a gene: 6. This CDR3 region has 14 residues. Germline CDR1 and CDR2: LGHDT and YNNKEL (reference sequence).

The table lists this clonotype with many counts. J is TRBJ2-5 and V is TRBV29-1; TRBD2 aligns across 14 bases. After removal of 4 bases from V and 2 bases from J, the junction contained 3 bases not matched to a gene. In germline, CDR1 is SQVTM, CDR2 ANQGSEA. The CDR3 has 15 amino acids. The CDR3 nucleotides read TGCAGCGTTGGGACTAGCGGGGGGTATCAAGAGACCCAGTACTTC. It specifies CSVGTSGGYQETQYF.

The V call is TRBV28, the J call TRBJ2-3, with D perhaps TRBD1 or TRBD2 (5 bases each). The CDR3 length is 16 residues. Trimming removed 6 bases from V and 4 bases from J, with 20 bases in between. Germline CDR1 reads MDHEN; CDR2 reads SYDVKM. CDR3 nucleotides: TGTGCCAGCAGCAACCCGGGACGGCTGGCTCCAGATACGCAGTATTTT. Protein sequence: CASSNPGRLAPDTQYF.

The chain couples TRBV20-1 to TRBJ1-2; no definite D call. The germline V and J ends were trimmed by 1 base and 4 bases, with 10 bases remaining between them. This CDR3 comprises 13 residues. The V gene's germline CDR1 is DFQATT and CDR2 SNEGSKA (reference sequence). The CDR3 spells CSARVPSSYGYTF. The CDR3 coding sequence is TGCAGTGCTAGAGTTCCATCCTCCTATGGCTACACCTTC.

The chain is built from TRBV28 and TRBJ2-3; D unresolved. The length of the CDR3 is 14 residues. Deletions cut 2 bases from V and 2 bases from J, with 8 bases between. Germline V lookup: CDR1 MDHEN, CDR2 SYDVKM. This chain's CDR3 is CASSLVLNTDTQYF. CDR3 in DNA: TGTGCCAGCAGTTTAGTCCTCAACACAGATACGCAGTATTTT.